A selection of T cell receptor beta chains follows, all from one sample in a study of blood T cell repertoires in COVID-19. The repertoire was sequenced with immunoSEQ multiplex PCR; TCRdb's copy has only in-frame clones and lacks some. The sample has fewer than 250,000 clones, roughly 90% seen once. The sample taken for sequencing was PBMCs or T cells enriched from blood (not recorded which). Source of these receptors: a woman between 25 and 40 years old with acute COVID-19. Each CDR3 is given with its conserved first and last residue. D genes are given only for firm matches. Some rows mark clone size as missing; the rest say once, few, many or name a class of expanded clone.

.	TRBV18	TRBJ1-1	.	TGTGCCAGCTCTTCTATGGCAGGGGCCCTGAACACTGAAGCTTTCTTT	CASSSMAGALNTEAFF
.	TRBV5-1	TRBJ2-2	.	TGCGCCAGCTCGCAGGCGACGCATTCGAACACCGGGGAGCTGTTTTTT	CASSQATHSNTGELFF
.	TRBV19	TRBJ1-2	.	TGTGCCAGTACCACGCAAACAGGGATCGGAGGCTACACCTTC	CASTTQTGIGGYTF
.	TRBV4-2	TRBJ1-1	.	TGTGCCAGCAGCCAAGAGCGTTATGGCACTGAAGCTTTCTTT	CASSQERYGTEAFF
TRBD1	TRBV4-1	TRBJ1-2	.	TGCGCCAGCAGATACCCCGCAAGGGACAGAGGTTTAACTACGAGCTACACCTTC	CASRYPARDRGLTTSYTF
.	TRBV11-2	TRBJ2-3	.	TGTGCCAGCAGCTTGCGGGCGCCAACGGATACGCAGTATTTT	CASSLRAPTDTQYF
.	TRBV12-3/TRBV12-4	TRBJ1-2	.	TGTGCCAGCAGCCACAGGGACTATGGCTACACCTTC	CASSHRDYGYTF
.	TRBV7-9	TRBJ2-5	.	TGTGCCAGCACCGGCAGGGGTTCGGAGACCCAGTACTTC	CASTGRGSETQYF
TRBD1	TRBV7-9	TRBJ1-1	few	TGTGCCAGCAGCCCGACAGGGGGCGCTCAGGACACTGAAGCTTTCTTT	CASSPTGGAQDTEAFF
TRBD1	TRBV5-1	TRBJ2-3	.	TGCGCCAGCAGCGCCCGACAGGGCCTTACCACAGATACGCAGTATTTT	CASSARQGLTTDTQYF
.	TRBV7-9	TRBJ1-2	.	TGTGCCAGCAGCCTAATAGGGGATATATATGGCTACACCTTC	CASSLIGDIYGYTF
.	TRBV7-2	TRBJ1-4	once	TGTGCCAGCAGCTACTCAGGAGAGGGTGAAAAACTGTTTTTT	CASSYSGEGEKLFF
TRBD1	TRBV12-3/TRBV12-4	TRBJ2-7	.	TGTGCCAGCAGTTGGGACAGGCCCAACGAGCAGTACTTC	CASSWDRPNEQYF
.	TRBV10-3	TRBJ1-6	.	TGTGCCATCAGGTGGGCGGAGGATAATTCACCCCTCCACTTT	CAIRWAEDNSPLHF
.	TRBV6-1	TRBJ1-2	.	TGTGCCAGCAGTGAGTCCACTTCTAACTATGGCTACACCTTC	CASSESTSNYGYTF
TRBD1	TRBV2	TRBJ1-1	.	TGTGCCAGCAGATACCACCGGGACAGGACCAACACTGAAGCTTTCTTT	CASRYHRDRTNTEAFF
.	TRBV10-3	TRBJ1-5	.	TGTGCCATCAGTGAGTCTCAAAGTCAGTGGCCCCAGCATTTT	CAISESQSQWPQHF
.	TRBV6-2/TRBV6-3	TRBJ2-5	.	TGTGCCAGCAGTTTACCCCGGACTGACGTTAGGGAGACCCAGTACTTC	CASSLPRTDVRETQYF
TRBD1	TRBV5-6	TRBJ2-1	once	TGTGCCAGCAGCTTGGGACAGGGCGTCAGTGAGCAGTTCTTC	CASSLGQGVSEQFF
.	TRBV9	TRBJ1-1	.	TGTGCCAGCAGCGTAGCGGCAGGGTTTTCGACTGAAGCTTTCTTT	CASSVAAGFSTEAFF
.	TRBV10-3	TRBJ2-7	.	TGTGCCATCAGACCAAGGGACACTTCTTACGAGCAGTACTTC	CAIRPRDTSYEQYF
.	TRBV7-9	TRBJ1-1	.	TGTGCCAGCAGCTTAGCCGGGAGGGGGAATCTCAAGAACACTGAAGCTTTCTTT	CASSLAGRGNLKNTEAFF
TRBD1	TRBV7-9	TRBJ1-2	.	TGTGCCAGCAGTGAATTGGGACAGATCCATAACTATGGCTACACCTTC	CASSELGQIHNYGYTF
.	TRBV15	TRBJ2-7	.	TGTGCCACCAGCAGAGCCGAGGCGAGCTCCTACGAGCAGTACTTC	CATSRAEASSYEQYF
TRBD2	TRBV29-1	TRBJ2-5	.	TGCAGCGCTGGATCGGGGGGGCGTGGAGAGACCCAGTACTTC	CSAGSGGRGETQYF
.	TRBV24-1	TRBJ2-1	.	TGTGCCACCAGTGACTCACAGGTCTTCTCCTACAATGAGCAGTTCTTC	CATSDSQVFSYNEQFF
.	TRBV5-1	TRBJ1-1	.	TGCGCCAGCAGCTTGAAGACAGCAAACACTGAAGCTTTCTTT	CASSLKTANTEAFF
.	TRBV18	TRBJ1-4	.	TGTGCCAGCTCACCAGAAGGGGCGCCTAATGAAAAACTGTTTTTT	CASSPEGAPNEKLFF
TRBD2	TRBV4-1	TRBJ2-5	.	TGCGCCAGCAGCCGCCCTCAGGGGACTAGCGGGGGGGGATCCCAAGAGACCCAGTACTTC	CASSRPQGTSGGGSQETQYF
TRBD1	TRBV12-5	TRBJ1-3	few	TGTGCTAGTGGTTTGGGATACGGACAGGGACTCTCTGGAAACACCATATATTTT	CASGLGYGQGLSGNTIYF
.	TRBV6-5	TRBJ1-1	.	TGTGCCAGCAGTTCCCCGGGACAAAAGACTGAAGCTTTCTTT	CASSSPGQKTEAFF
TRBD2	TRBV6-1	TRBJ2-7	.	TGTGCCAGCAGTGAACTAGCGGGGGGCGACGAGCAGTACTTC	CASSELAGGDEQYF
.	TRBV14	TRBJ2-7	.	TGTGCCAGCAGCCCGGCGGCGGGGACGGAGGAGCAGTACTTC	CASSPAAGTEEQYF
.	TRBV2	TRBJ1-5	few	TGTGCCAGCAGCAAATCACCAGGGGAGAATAGCAATCAGCCCCAGCATTTT	CASSKSPGENSNQPQHF
.	TRBV28	TRBJ1-1	.	TGTGCCAGCAGTTTGATGTATTGGGGGGACACTGAAGCTTTCTTT	CASSLMYWGDTEAFF
TRBD2	TRBV10-3	TRBJ2-3	.	TGTGCCATCAGTGTCGGGACTAGCGGGGTCGGGGATACGCAGTATTTT	CAISVGTSGVGDTQYF
.	TRBV12-3/TRBV12-4	TRBJ1-1	.	TGTGCCAGCGCCCGAACGGGGACTGAAGCTTTCTTT	CASARTGTEAFF
TRBD1	TRBV5-1	TRBJ1-5	.	TGCGCCAGCAGCTTAGGGACAGGGAATCAGCCCCAGCATTTT	CASSLGTGNQPQHF
.	TRBV7-2	TRBJ2-7	.	TGTGCCAGCAGCCTACAGGGTTACGAGCAGTACTTC	CASSLQGYEQYF
.	TRBV4-1	TRBJ1-2	once	TGCGCCAGCAGCCCGGACAGTTCGGCTGGGTATGGCTACACCTTC	CASSPDSSAGYGYTF
.	TRBV6-2/TRBV6-3	TRBJ1-1	.	TGTGCCAGCAGCCGGCCGTATCTGAACACTGAAGCTTTCTTT	CASSRPYLNTEAFF
.	TRBV11-2	TRBJ1-6	.	TGTGCCAGCAGCTTAGTACGAGGGTCCTCCGGGAATTCACCCCTCCACTTT	CASSLVRGSSGNSPLHF
.	TRBV6-5	TRBJ1-2	.	TGTGCCAGCAGTTACTCGGGCCCCGTCGAGTATGGCTACACCTTC	CASSYSGPVEYGYTF